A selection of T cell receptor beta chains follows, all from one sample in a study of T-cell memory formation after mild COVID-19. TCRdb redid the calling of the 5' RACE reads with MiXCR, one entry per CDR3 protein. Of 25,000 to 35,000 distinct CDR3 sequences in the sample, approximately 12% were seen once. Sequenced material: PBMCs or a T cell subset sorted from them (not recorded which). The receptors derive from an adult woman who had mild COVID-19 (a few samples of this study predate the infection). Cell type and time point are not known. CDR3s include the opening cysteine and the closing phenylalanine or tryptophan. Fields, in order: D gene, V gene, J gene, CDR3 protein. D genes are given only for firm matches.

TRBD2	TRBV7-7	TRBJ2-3	CASSPVISGSADTQYF
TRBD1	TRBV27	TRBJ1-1	CASSKRTGSMNTEAFF
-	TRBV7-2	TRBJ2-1	CASSLPSGRSSYNEQFF
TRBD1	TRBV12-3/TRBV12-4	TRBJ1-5	CASSPTGVGNQPQHF
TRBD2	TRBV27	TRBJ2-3	CASSQKLAGVRHYIEQYF
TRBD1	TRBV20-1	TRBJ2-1	CSAIHRGKSSYNEQFF
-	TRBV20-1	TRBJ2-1	CSAKTAYNEQFF
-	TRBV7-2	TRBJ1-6	CASSDRPGAMAYNSPLHF
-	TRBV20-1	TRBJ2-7	CSARDLAGSSYEQYF
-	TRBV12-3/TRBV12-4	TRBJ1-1	CASSRDHKTEAFF
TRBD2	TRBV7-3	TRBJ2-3	CASSLKSSGPDTQYF
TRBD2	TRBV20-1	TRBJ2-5	CSASSGGRGETQYF
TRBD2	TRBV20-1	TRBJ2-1	CSARERGGRMNEQFF
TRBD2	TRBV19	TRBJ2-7	CASSIVREGEQYF
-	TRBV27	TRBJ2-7	CASSLGSGSSYEQYF